These 10 T cell receptor beta chains were sequenced from one sample in a study of OX40 agonist ivuxolimab in advanced cancers. The method was immunoSEQ multiplex PCR; TCRdb's version includes in-frame clones alone and lacks a portion of them. The sample shows some 75,000 clones, over 75% of them seen only once. The input for sequencing was CD4+ or CD8+ T cells sorted from blood, taken in a trial of the OX40 agonist ivuxolimab. All receptors come from an adult with an advanced solid tumor such as melanoma, head and neck, liver or kidney cancer.

The rearrangement links TRBV7-8 to TRBJ2-5; 8 bases fit TRBD2. The CDR3 is 12 residues long. Germline lookup yields CDR1 SGHVS and CDR2 FQNEAQ. With V trimmed by 5 bases and J by 13 bases, 9 bases remained unmatched. This CDR3 reads CASSHPPGGPYF. CDR3 bases: TGTGCCAGCAGCCATCCCCCGGGGGGGCCGTACTTC.

This chain links TRBV29-1 with TRBJ2-5; D is possibly TRBD1 (6 bases). The V gene lost 7 bases and the J gene lost 2 bases, with 11 bases spanning the gap. Germline V gene lookup returns CDR1 SQVTM and CDR2 ANQGSEA. The CDR3 has 12 residues. The DNA of the CDR3 is TGCAGCGGAAGAAGGGGGCAAGAGACCCAGTACTTC. This codes for CSGRRGQETQYF. Based on the CDR3 plus reference TRBV29-1 and TRBJ2-5, the full variable domain is SAVISQKPSRDICQRGTSLTIQCQVDSQVTMMFWYRQQPGQSLTLIATANQGSEATYESGFVIDKFPISRPNLTFSTLTVSNMSPEDSSIYLCSGRRGQETQYFGPGTRLLVL.

V gene TRBV5-1 combines with J gene TRBJ2-1; D may correspond to TRBD1 or TRBD2 (5 bases each). The CDR3 extends over 17 amino acids. V was pared by 0 bases and J by 7 bases, with 20 bases between. The germline gives CDR1 SGHRS, CDR2 YFSETQ. The CDR3 region is CASSLVPGPNPRNEQFF. The DNA for the CDR3 is TGCGCCAGCAGCTTGGTCCCGGGACCTAACCCTAGGAATGAGCAGTTCTTC.

The chain couples TRBV29-1 to TRBJ1-2; TRBD1 matches at 8 bases. The CDR3 covers 11 residues. V trimming: 3 bases; J trimming: 8 bases; junction bases outside the gene matches: 2. Germline CDR1 reads SQVTM; CDR2 reads ANQGSEA. This CDR3 reads CSVDRGLGYTF. The CDR3 DNA reads TGCAGCGTTGACAGGGGGCTGGGCTACACCTTC.

The genes are TRBV19 and TRBJ1-6; 7 nucleotides line up with TRBD1. Germline CDR1 LNHDA, CDR2 SQIVND (reference sequence). The J segment lost 12 bases and the V segment lost 5 bases, leaving 16 bases of the junction unmatched. The CDR3 is made up of 16 amino acids. The CDR3, as DNA: TGTGCCAGTAGTTATCCGGGACAGCAAATCGGTATACCCCTCCACTTT. This gives the protein CASSYPGQQIGIPLHF. The full variable domain, in which reference TRBV19 and TRBJ1-6 provide the parts outside the CDR3, is DGGITQSPKYLFRKEGQNVTLSCEQNLNHDAMYWYRQDPGQGLRLIYYSQIVNDFQKGDIAEGYSVSREKKESFPLTVTSAQKNPTAFYLCASSYPGQQIGIPLHFGNGTRLTVT.

This clone was counted once. The V gene is TRBV19, the J gene TRBJ2-7; 12 bases are a match to TRBD2. Germline lookup yields CDR1 LNHDA and CDR2 SQIVND (reference sequence). There are 15 residues in the CDR3. The V segment lost 10 bases and the J segment 2 bases; nucleotides outside the gene matches: 9. The CDR3 protein is CATREASGRAYEQYF. In nucleotides, the CDR3 is TGTGCCACCCGTGAAGCTAGCGGGAGGGCCTACGAGCAGTACTTC.

CDR3: CASRLAGPAGELFF. CDR3 DNA: TGCGCCAGTCGACTAGCGGGACCCGCCGGGGAGCTGTTTTTT. The chain couples TRBV5-1 to TRBJ2-2, with TRBD2 identical over 11 bases. The trim removed 8 bases at V and 6 bases at J, leaving 6 bases unmatched. The CDR3 loop spans 14 amino acids. The germline CDR1 and CDR2 sequences are SGHRS and YFSETQ.

V is TRBV6-5 and J is TRBJ2-7; tentatively, D is TRBD1 or TRBD2 (5 bases each). Per the germline V gene, CDR1 is MNHEY and CDR2 is SVGAGI. The CDR3 covers 14 residues. Trimming cost V 5 bases and J 3 bases, with 14 bases left between them. CDR3 DNA sequence: TGTGCCAGCAGTAAGTCCGGGACCCTCTACGAGCAGTACTTC. Its protein is CASSKSGTLYEQYF.

The chain recombines TRBV18 with TRBJ2-5; a possible D gene is TRBD1 (5 bases). Trimming stripped 3 bases from V and 5 bases from J, with 16 bases between. The CDR3 sequence is 15 residues long. Germline-derived CDR1 and CDR2 are KGHSH and LQKENI. The CDR3 region has the DNA TGTGCCAGCTCACCGCGTAGTGGGGCTTGGGAGACCCAGTACTTC. Its translation is CASSPRSGAWETQYF.

The gene calls are TRBV7-2 and TRBJ2-5; 7 nucleotides agree with TRBD2. CDR1 and CDR2 (germline): SGHTA, FQGNSA. Unmatched junction bases numbered 8, after V lost 2 bases and J lost 5 bases. This CDR3 is 15 amino acids long. The CDR3 coding sequence is TGTGCCAGCAGCTTAATGACCGGGAGGTACGAGACCCAGTACTTC. The encoded protein is CASSLMTGRYETQYF.